These T cell receptor beta chains were read from a single sample in a study of beta chain features in type 1 diabetes. Libraries were prepared by immunoSEQ multiplex PCR; TCRdb keeps only in-frame clonotypes and omits some of them. The sample comprises some 220,000 clones, roughly 10% of which are singletons, and 1% to 1.5% rests with the top ten. Sample: central memory CD4+ T cells from blood. Receptor source: a man aged 18-30 years in good health. Each CDR3 is given with its conserved first and last residue. The D gene is left open where the match is weak. Not every row has a clone size; where given, it reads once, few, many or a size class.

J	size	D	V	DNA	CDR3
TRBJ2-3	.	.	TRBV6-1	TGTGCCAGCAGTGACCGAGGTCTCACAGATACGCAGTATTTT	CASSDRGLTDTQYF
TRBJ2-7	.	TRBD1	TRBV7-9	TGTGCCAGCAGCTCGACCGTCACAGGGGGCGGAGGGGCCTACGAGCAGTACTTC	CASSSTVTGGGGAYEQYF
TRBJ2-3	.	.	TRBV7-9	TGTGCCAGCAGCTTTCGAGATACGCAGTATTTT	CASSFRDTQYF
TRBJ1-2	few	.	TRBV18	TGTGCCAGCTCACCCGATTATAACTATGGCTACACCTTC	CASSPDYNYGYTF
TRBJ2-7	few	TRBD2	TRBV5-1	TGCGCCAGCAGCCCTCGGGGGGGTACCTACGAGCAGTACTTC	CASSPRGGTYEQYF
TRBJ2-3	many	.	TRBV9	TGTGCCAGCAGCGTAGGAGGCTGGGCCCCAGATACGCAGTATTTT	CASSVGGWAPDTQYF
TRBJ2-1	.	.	TRBV28	TGTGCCAGCCGATCTACCGGAATTAGGGGGGTGAGCTCCTACAATGAGCAGTTCTTC	CASRSTGIRGVSSYNEQFF
TRBJ2-3	few	.	TRBV5-4	TGTGCCAGCACCAATAGCGGAGGGGGCACAGATACGCAGTATTTT	CASTNSGGGTDTQYF
TRBJ2-3	.	.	TRBV18	TGTGCCAGCTCACCATCGGGGGCCAGTAGCATAATTGGTACGCAGTATTTT	CASSPSGASSIIGTQYF
TRBJ2-3	few	.	TRBV6-1	TGTGCCAGCTCCTGGGAGTTGACAGATACGCAGTATTTT	CASSWELTDTQYF
TRBJ2-7	.	.	TRBV7-8	TGTGCCAGCACCGCGGCCCCCAGGGGCAGGTCCTACGAGCAGTACTTC	CASTAAPRGRSYEQYF
TRBJ2-3	few	.	TRBV9	TGTGCCAGCAGCGTCAGGGAGCGAGGAGATACGCAGTATTTT	CASSVRERGDTQYF
TRBJ1-1	.	.	TRBV29-1	TGCAGCGTCTTCAGGCGTGGTTTAATGAACACTGAAGCTTTCTTT	CSVFRRGLMNTEAFF
TRBJ1-2	few	.	TRBV7-2	TGTGCCAGCAGCCTAAACGCAATCGGGGACCGCTATGGCTACACCTTC	CASSLNAIGDRYGYTF
TRBJ2-1	.	TRBD2	TRBV5-1	TGCGCCAGCAGCGAAACTAGCGGGAGGGCACATGAGCAGTTCTTC	CASSETSGRAHEQFF
TRBJ1-2	few	.	TRBV28	TGTGCCACCGGAGCGAGTATCTATGGCTACACCTTC	CATGASIYGYTF
TRBJ2-7	few	.	TRBV14	TGTGCCAGCAGCCAAGATCTGGGGGGCCCCTACGAGCAGTACTTC	CASSQDLGGPYEQYF
TRBJ2-5	.	.	TRBV5-4	TGTGCCAGCAGCGAGGGCCAAGAGACCCAGTACTTC	CASSEGQETQYF
TRBJ2-7	.	.	TRBV30	TGTGCCTGGAGTGTGAGCCAATACGAGCAGTACTTC	CAWSVSQYEQYF
TRBJ2-5	.	.	TRBV11-2	TGTGCCAGCAGCCTCTCCCCGGAGCGGGAGACCCAGTACTTC	CASSLSPERETQYF
TRBJ2-1	many	.	TRBV25-1	TGTGCCAGCAGTGGACGCGGCTTCATTCTTGGGAATGAGCAGTTCTTC	CASSGRGFILGNEQFF
TRBJ2-5	few	TRBD1	TRBV7-9	TGTGCCAGCAGCTTAAGTCCGGGACAGGGTGAAGAGACCCAGTACTTC	CASSLSPGQGEETQYF
TRBJ1-2	.	.	TRBV7-2	TGTGCCAGCAGCTTAGGGCCCACCGTGGGCTACACCTTC	CASSLGPTVGYTF
TRBJ1-2	many	.	TRBV6-1	TGTGCCAGCAGTGAAGCGGGCCGGGGGGCCGTCTATGGCTACACCTTC	CASSEAGRGAVYGYTF
TRBJ2-1	.	.	TRBV7-6	TGTGCCAGCAGCCGGGGTACTGCAAACTACAATGAGCAGTTCTTC	CASSRGTANYNEQFF
TRBJ1-1	few	TRBD1	TRBV30	TGTGCCTGGAGTCTCGGTAGGGCAGGGGGCACTGAAGCTTTCTTT	CAWSLGRAGGTEAFF
TRBJ1-6	few	.	TRBV28	TGTGCCAGCAGTTTCCGCCAGGGTAACTCACCCCTCCACTTT	CASSFRQGNSPLHF
TRBJ2-1	.	TRBD2	TRBV10-2	TGCGCCAGCAATGCACGGACTAGCGGGAGCTCTGATGAGCAGTTCTTC	CASNARTSGSSDEQFF
TRBJ2-7	.	.	TRBV12-2	TGTGCAAGTCGTATAGGGACTAGCGGATACGAGCAGTACTTC	CASRIGTSGYEQYF
TRBJ2-3	many	.	TRBV18	TGTGCCAGCTCACCAGCGGGGCGCACAGATACGCAGTATTTT	CASSPAGRTDTQYF
TRBJ2-5	.	.	TRBV18	TGTGCCAGCCTCGAGAGGGGGCAAGAGACCCAGTACTTC	CASLERGQETQYF
TRBJ1-5	.	.	TRBV29-1	TGCAGCGTTGCTCTCAGAGATAGCAATCAGCCCCAGCATTTT	CSVALRDSNQPQHF